A single sample is the source of the 5 T cell receptor beta chains below, sequenced in a study of T cells in Graves' hyperthyroidism and ophthalmopathy. Amplification of TCR beta CDR3 regions used RNA as the template. Researchers ran a first-round RT-PCR on the TCR CDR3 using the HTBI primer set. Each CDR3 protein is one row after TCRdb ran MiXCR on the multiplex PCR reads. The table includes 530,000 or so distinct CDR3 sequences, more than 45% detected once. Sequencing used peripheral blood or thyroid tissue (not recorded which). The receptors were gathered from a woman in her late teens or twenties with Graves' hyperthyroidism.

The DNA of the CDR3 is TGCGCCAGCAGTGCGGAGGGGACCTACGAGCAGTACTTC. This gives the protein CASSAEGTYEQYF. The chain recombines TRBV10-2 with TRBJ2-7, with a possible D match to TRBD2 (6 bases). The CDR3 length is 13 residues. The V end lost 4 bases, the J end lost 2 bases, and 9 bases lay between the germline ends. CDR1 and CDR2 (germline): WSHSY, SAAADI.

This clonotype has ten or more counts. The V and J genes are TRBV7-9 and TRBJ1-2; D not certain. The CDR3 spans 14 residues. CDR1 is SEHNR, CDR2 FQNEAQ, per germline (reference sequence). Trimming took off 1 base at V and 7 bases at J, with 13 bases between the two ends. The CDR3, as DNA: TGTGCCAGCAGCTTAGGACTTGTAGGAAGTGGCTACACCTTC. Protein product: CASSLGLVGSGYTF.

The chain joins TRBV29-1 to TRBJ1-5, with 7 bases fitting TRBD1. The germline V gene has CDR1 SQVTM and CDR2 ANQGSEA. The CDR3 loop spans 13 amino acids. The trim removed 1 base at V and 14 bases at J, leaving 11 bases unmatched. In nucleotides, the CDR3 is TGCAGCGTTGAAGGGGGGGACAGTGCCTACGAGCATTTT. Translating gives CSVEGGDSAYEHF.

In its sample, this clonotype was seen many times. The V and J genes are TRBV15 and TRBJ1-3; 7 nucleotides line up with TRBD1. V lost 3 bases to trimming and J lost 0 bases; unmatched junction nucleotides: 5. Germline V gives CDR1 LNHNV, CDR2 YYDKDF (reference sequence). The CDR3 extends over 16 amino acids. The CDR3 region is CATSSYRGNSGNTIYF. DNA of the CDR3: TGTGCCACCAGCAGCTACAGGGGAAACTCTGGAAACACCATATATTTT.

The V call is TRBV20-1, the J call TRBJ1-3; TRBD1 matches 8 bases. From germline, CDR1 is DFQATT and CDR2 SNEGSKA (reference sequence). The CDR3 has 17 residues. After removal of 0 bases from V and 4 bases from J, the junction contained 11 bases not matched to a gene. The CDR3 nucleotides read TGCAGTGCTAGAGATCGCGACAGGGGATATTGGGGAAACACCATATATTTT. This gives the protein CSARDRDRGYWGNTIYF.